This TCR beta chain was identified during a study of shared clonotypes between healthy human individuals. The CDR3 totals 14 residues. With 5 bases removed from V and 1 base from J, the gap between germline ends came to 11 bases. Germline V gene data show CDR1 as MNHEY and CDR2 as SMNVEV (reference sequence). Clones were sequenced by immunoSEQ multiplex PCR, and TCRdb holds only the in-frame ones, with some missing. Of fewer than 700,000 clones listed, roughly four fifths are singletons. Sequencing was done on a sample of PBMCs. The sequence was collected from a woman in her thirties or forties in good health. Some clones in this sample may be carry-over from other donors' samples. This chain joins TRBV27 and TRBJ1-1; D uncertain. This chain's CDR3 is CASSPGRQNTEAFF. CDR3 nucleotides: TGTGCCAGCAGTCCCGGACGGCAGAACACTGAAGCTTTCTTT.